The 13 T cell receptor beta chains below come from one sample, sequenced in a study of blood T cells in healthy people across ages. Through a sample-barcoded 5' primer and a J-beta primer mix, a second PCR was run for about 7 to 12 cycles. TCRdb fed the 5' RACE reads into MiXCR, producing one record per CDR3 protein. The sample lists approximately 780,000 distinct CDR3 sequences, 20% to 30% occurring once. The data were also submitted as part of a second study, on T cells of mothers and their children.

Sequencing used blood. The receptors derive from a boy under 18 in good health.

The table lists this clonotype with a few counts. This may come from a read error, since a much larger clone is one base off. The J gene is TRBJ2-5, the V gene TRBV11-1; D perhaps matches TRBD1 (7 bases). This CDR3 region has 15 residues. Germline CDR1 SGHAT, CDR2 FQDESV (reference sequence). The V end lost 5 bases, the J end lost 7 bases, and 20 bases lay between the germline ends. CDR3 sequence reads: CASSDGAPQGGTQYF. In nucleotides, the CDR3 is TGTGCCAGCAGCGACGGGGCCCCCCAGGGGGGGACCCAGTACTTC.

Only a few counts were recorded for this clonotype. The rearrangement uses TRBV7-2 and TRBJ1-1; tentative D call: TRBD1 (6 bases). V was pared by 5 bases and J by 2 bases, with 15 bases between. The CDR3 consists of 15 residues. In germline, CDR1 is SGHTA, CDR2 FQGNSA. The chain's CDR3 is CASSVSGTHNTEAFF. In DNA form, the CDR3 reads TGTGCCAGCAGCGTCTCCGGGACACATAACACTGAAGCTTTCTTT.

This chain's CDR3 is CASSFTSGGDEDTQYF. DNA of the CDR3: TGTGCCAGCAGCTTTACCTCTGGGGGAGACGAAGATACGCAGTATTTT. This chain joins TRBV11-3 and TRBJ2-3; D possibly matches TRBD1 or TRBD2 (5 bases each). The germline V and J ends were trimmed by 3 bases and 5 bases, with 18 bases remaining between them. Germline CDR1 reads SGHNT; CDR2 reads YENEEA. This CDR3 has 16 residues.

This chain uses TRBV24-1 with TRBJ2-1; D unresolved. Trimming took off 3 bases at V and 1 base at J, with 18 bases between the two ends. CDR1 and CDR2 (germline): KGHDR, SFDVKD. CDR3 size: 18 residues. The CDR3 region has the DNA TGTGCCACCAGTGATCGAAATCCCTACCCTCCATCCTACAATGAGCAGTTCTTC. Protein sequence: CATSDRNPYPPSYNEQFF.

This clonotype has ten or more counts. This chain joins TRBV12-3 or TRBV12-4 and TRBJ1-5; D remains ambiguous. The V gene lost 0 bases and the J gene lost 0 bases, with 3 bases spanning the gap. The CDR3 sequence is 14 residues long. The CDR3 nucleotides are TGTGCCAGCAGTTTAGCCTCTAGCAATCAGCCCCAGCATTTT. Translating it yields CASSLASSNQPQHF.

The chain combines TRBV11-2 with TRBJ2-5, with 8 bases that match TRBD2. The DNA end is more similar to TRBJ2-1, so the J call may be wrong. CDR1 SGHAT and CDR2 FQNNGV come from the germline V gene. CDR3 length equals 16 residues. CDR3 sequence reads: CASSLRLGRGGEEQFF. Here the CDR3 DNA reads TGTGCCAGCAGCTTAAGGCTCGGGAGGGGGGGTGAGGAGCAGTTCTTC.

This clonotype has a handful of counts. J is TRBJ2-7 and V is TRBV5-1, with 10 nucleotides matching TRBD2. CDR3 length equals 14 residues. J was trimmed by 4 bases and V by 4 bases; bases with no gene match: 5. Germline CDR1 SGHRS, CDR2 YFSETQ. The CDR3 DNA sequence: TGCGCCAGCAGCCAAACTAGCGGGGTATACGAGCAGTACTTC. Its protein product is CASSQTSGVYEQYF. The full variable domain, rest sourced from reference TRBV5-1 and TRBJ2-7, is KAGVTQTPRYLIKTRGQQVTLSCSPISGHRSVSWYQQTPGQGLQFLFEYFSETQRNKGNFPGRFSGRQFSNSRSEMNVSTLELGDSALYLCASSQTSGVYEQYFGPGTRLTVT.

V and J are TRBV29-1 and TRBJ2-5, with 8 bases fitting TRBD1. The CDR3 runs to 15 residues. The junction had 15 bases not matched to a gene; V was cut back by 7 bases and J by 5 bases. The germline gives CDR1 SQVTM, CDR2 ANQGSEA. CDR3 loop: CSATLIETGVETQYF. The CDR3 nucleotides are TGCAGCGCCACTTTGATAGAGACAGGGGTGGAGACCCAGTACTTC.

The chain carries TRBV6-6 and TRBJ1-5, with D perhaps matching TRBD1 (5 bases). CDR1 and CDR2 (germline): MNHNY, SVGAGI (reference sequence). CDR3 length: 13 amino acids. V was pared by 7 bases and J by 10 bases, with 17 bases between. Here the CDR3 reads CASTPRSGGPQHF. The CDR3 DNA reads as TGTGCCAGCACCCCCCGGTCCGGGGGACCCCAGCATTTT.

The chain links TRBV7-3 to TRBJ2-1, with 10 nucleotides matching TRBD2. J was trimmed by 9 bases and V by 4 bases; bases with no gene match: 6. Germline V gene lookup returns CDR1 SGHTA and CDR2 FQGTGA. The CDR3 spans 14 residues. The CDR3 coding sequence is TGTGCCAGCAGCTCACGGACTAGCGGTAGTGAGCAGTTCTTC. Translated: CASSSRTSGSEQFF.

This clonotype has ten or more counts. The rearrangement links TRBV29-1 to TRBJ1-2; 8 nucleotides match TRBD1. The V and J ends lost 7 bases and 3 bases, in that order; junction bases with no gene match: 4. Per germline, CDR1 SQVTM and CDR2 ANQGSEA. CDR3 size: 12 residues. CDR3 loop: CSADRADYGYTF. CDR3 DNA sequence: TGCAGCGCGGACAGGGCGGACTATGGCTACACCTTC.

This clonotype was observed a few times. The chain has TRBV6-2 or TRBV6-3 and TRBJ1-4; unclear D gene. Deletions cut 2 bases from V and 8 bases from J, with 9 bases between. Germline CDR1 and CDR2: MNHEY and SVGEGT. The CDR3 covers 13 residues. Written as DNA, the CDR3 is TGTGCCAGCAGTTACATAGGGCGAGAAAAACTGTTTTTT. As protein: CASSYIGREKLFF.

This clonotype was seen a handful of times. The V gene is TRBV12-3 or TRBV12-4, the J gene TRBJ1-2, with D perhaps TRBD1 (5 bases). The CDR3 runs to 11 residues. The germline V and J ends were trimmed by 4 bases and 6 bases, with 6 bases remaining between them. CDR3: CASSSRDGYTF. In nucleotides, the CDR3 is TGTGCCAGCAGTTCCAGGGATGGCTACACCTTC.